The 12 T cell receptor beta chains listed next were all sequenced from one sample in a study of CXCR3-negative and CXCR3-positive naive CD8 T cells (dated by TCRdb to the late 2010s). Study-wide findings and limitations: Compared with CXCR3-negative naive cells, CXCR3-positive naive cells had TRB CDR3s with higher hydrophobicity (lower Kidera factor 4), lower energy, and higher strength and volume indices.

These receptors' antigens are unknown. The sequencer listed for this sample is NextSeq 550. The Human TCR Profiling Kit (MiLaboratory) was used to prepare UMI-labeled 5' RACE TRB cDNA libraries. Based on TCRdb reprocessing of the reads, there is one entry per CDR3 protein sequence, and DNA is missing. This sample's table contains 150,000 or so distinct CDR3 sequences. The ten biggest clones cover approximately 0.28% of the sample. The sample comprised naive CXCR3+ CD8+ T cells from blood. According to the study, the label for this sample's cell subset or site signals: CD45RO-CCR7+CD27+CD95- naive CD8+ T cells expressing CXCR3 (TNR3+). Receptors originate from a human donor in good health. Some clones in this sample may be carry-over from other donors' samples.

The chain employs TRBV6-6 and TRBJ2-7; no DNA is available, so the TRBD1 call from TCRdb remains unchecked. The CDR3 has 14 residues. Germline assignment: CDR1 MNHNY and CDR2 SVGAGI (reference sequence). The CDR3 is CASTYWGAVYEQYF.

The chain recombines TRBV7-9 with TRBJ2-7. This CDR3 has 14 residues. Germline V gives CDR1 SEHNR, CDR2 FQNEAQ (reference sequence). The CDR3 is CASSLTVSGNEQYF.

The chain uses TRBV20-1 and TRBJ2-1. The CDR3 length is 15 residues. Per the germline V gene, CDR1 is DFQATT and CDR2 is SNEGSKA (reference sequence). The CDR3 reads CSAKKLGSSYNEQFF.

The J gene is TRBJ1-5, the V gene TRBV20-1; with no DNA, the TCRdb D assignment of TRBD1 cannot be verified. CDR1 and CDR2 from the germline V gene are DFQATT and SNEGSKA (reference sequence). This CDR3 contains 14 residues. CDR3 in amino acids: CSARASPSNQPQHF.

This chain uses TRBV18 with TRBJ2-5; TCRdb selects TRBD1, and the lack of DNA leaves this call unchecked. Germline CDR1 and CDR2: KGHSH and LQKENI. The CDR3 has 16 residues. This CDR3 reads CASSPPTRDGQETQYF.

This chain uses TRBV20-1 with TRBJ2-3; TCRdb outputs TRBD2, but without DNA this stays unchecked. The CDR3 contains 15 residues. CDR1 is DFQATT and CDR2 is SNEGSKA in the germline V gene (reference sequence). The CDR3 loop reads CSAEPSGMNTDTQYF.

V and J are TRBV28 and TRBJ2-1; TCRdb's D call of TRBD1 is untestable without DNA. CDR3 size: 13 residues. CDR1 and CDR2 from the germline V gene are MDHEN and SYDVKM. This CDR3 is CASSSDRVHEQFF. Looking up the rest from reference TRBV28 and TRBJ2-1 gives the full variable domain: DVKVTQSSRYLVKRTGEKVFLECVQDMDHENMFWYRQDPGLGLRLIYFSYDVKMKEKGDIPEGYSVSREKKERFSLILESASTNQTSMYLCASSSDRVHEQFFGPGTRLTVL.

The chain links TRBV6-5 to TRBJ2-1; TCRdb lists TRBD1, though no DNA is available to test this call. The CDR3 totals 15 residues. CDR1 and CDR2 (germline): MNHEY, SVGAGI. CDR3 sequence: CASSSWDSSYNEQFF.

CDR3 residues: CASSPLVEGQETQYF. The V gene is TRBV28, the J gene TRBJ2-5; as DNA is missing, the TRBD2 call by TCRdb cannot be tested. CDR3 length: 15 amino acids. Germline assignment: CDR1 MDHEN and CDR2 SYDVKM. Complete variable domain (other parts from reference TRBV28 and TRBJ2-5): DVKVTQSSRYLVKRTGEKVFLECVQDMDHENMFWYRQDPGLGLRLIYFSYDVKMKEKGDIPEGYSVSREKKERFSLILESASTNQTSMYLCASSPLVEGQETQYFGPGTRLLVL.

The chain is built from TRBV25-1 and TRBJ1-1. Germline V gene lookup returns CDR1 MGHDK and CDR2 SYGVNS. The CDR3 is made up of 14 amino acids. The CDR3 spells CASRWGVAGTEAFF.

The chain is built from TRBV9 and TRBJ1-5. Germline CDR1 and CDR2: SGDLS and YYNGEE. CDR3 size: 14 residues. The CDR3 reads CASSEDGVNQPQHF.

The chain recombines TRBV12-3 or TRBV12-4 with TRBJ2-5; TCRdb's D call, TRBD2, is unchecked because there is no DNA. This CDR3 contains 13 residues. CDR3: CATRLAGGETQYF.